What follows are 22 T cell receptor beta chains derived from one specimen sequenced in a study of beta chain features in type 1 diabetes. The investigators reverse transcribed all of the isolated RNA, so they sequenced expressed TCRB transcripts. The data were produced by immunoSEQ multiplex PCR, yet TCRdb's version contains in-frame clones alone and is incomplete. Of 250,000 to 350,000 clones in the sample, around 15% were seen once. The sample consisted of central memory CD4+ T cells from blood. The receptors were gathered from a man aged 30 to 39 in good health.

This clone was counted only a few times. Written as DNA, the CDR3 is TGTGCCAGCAGCCAAGATCCGGGGAGAGGTGAAAAACTGTTTTTT. Translation: CASSQDPGRGEKLFF. V is TRBV4-2 and J is TRBJ1-4; D unclear. With 0 bases removed from V and 7 bases from J, the gap between germline ends came to 12 bases. Germline V gene sequence: CDR1 LGHNA, CDR2 YNFKEQ. The CDR3 has 15 amino acids.

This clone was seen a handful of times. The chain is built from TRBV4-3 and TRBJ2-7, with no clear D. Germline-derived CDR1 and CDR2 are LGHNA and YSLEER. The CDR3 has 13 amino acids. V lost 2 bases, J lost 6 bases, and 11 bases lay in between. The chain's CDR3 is CASSQSSTREQYF. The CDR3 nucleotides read TGCGCCAGCAGCCAATCCAGTACCCGCGAGCAGTACTTC.

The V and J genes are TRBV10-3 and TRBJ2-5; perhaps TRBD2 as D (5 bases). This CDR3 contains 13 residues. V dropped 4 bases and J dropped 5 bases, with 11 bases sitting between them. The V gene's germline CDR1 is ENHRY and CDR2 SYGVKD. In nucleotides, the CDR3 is TGTGCCATCAGTGTCGCCCCGGGGGAGACCCAGTACTTC. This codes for CAISVAPGETQYF.

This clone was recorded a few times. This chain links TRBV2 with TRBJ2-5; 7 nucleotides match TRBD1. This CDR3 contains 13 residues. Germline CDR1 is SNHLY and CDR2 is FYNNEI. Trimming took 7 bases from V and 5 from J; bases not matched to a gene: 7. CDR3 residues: CASTEGALETQYF. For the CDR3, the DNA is TGTGCCAGCACTGAGGGGGCCCTGGAGACCCAGTACTTC.

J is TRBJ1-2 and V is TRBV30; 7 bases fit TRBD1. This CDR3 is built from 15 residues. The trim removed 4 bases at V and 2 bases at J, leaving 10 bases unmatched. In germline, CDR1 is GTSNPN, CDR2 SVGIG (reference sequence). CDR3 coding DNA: TGTGCCTGGACGCCAGACTGGGACAGCAACTATGGCTACACCTTC. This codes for CAWTPDWDSNYGYTF.

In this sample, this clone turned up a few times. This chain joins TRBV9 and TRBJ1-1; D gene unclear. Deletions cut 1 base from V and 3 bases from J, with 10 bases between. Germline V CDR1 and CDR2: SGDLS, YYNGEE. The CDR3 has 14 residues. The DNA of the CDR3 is TGTGCCAGCAGCGTATCTCCGTTGTACACTGAAGCTTTCTTT. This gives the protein CASSVSPLYTEAFF.

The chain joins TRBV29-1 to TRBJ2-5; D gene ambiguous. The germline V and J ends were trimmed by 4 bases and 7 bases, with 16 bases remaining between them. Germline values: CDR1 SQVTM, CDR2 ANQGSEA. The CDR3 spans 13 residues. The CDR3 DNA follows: TGCAGCGTTGTAGTGAGGTCTTTTGGGACCCAGTACTTC. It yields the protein CSVVVRSFGTQYF.

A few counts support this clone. The CDR3 nucleotides are TGTGCCAGCAGCTCCCTAATAGCGGGGGGGCAAGAGACCCAGTACTTC. As protein: CASSSLIAGGQETQYF. The chain is built from TRBV7-6 and TRBJ2-5, with TRBD2 identical over 11 bases. V lost 4 bases to trimming and J lost 2 bases; unmatched junction nucleotides: 6. Germline lookup yields CDR1 SGHVS and CDR2 FNYEAQ. CDR3 length: 16 residues.

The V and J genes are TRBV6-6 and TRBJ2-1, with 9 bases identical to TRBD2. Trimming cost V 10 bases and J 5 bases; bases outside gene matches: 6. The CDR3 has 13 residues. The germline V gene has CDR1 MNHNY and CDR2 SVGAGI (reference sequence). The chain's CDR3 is CATLAGSDNEQFF. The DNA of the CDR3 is TGTGCCACCCTAGCGGGGAGTGACAATGAGCAGTTCTTC.

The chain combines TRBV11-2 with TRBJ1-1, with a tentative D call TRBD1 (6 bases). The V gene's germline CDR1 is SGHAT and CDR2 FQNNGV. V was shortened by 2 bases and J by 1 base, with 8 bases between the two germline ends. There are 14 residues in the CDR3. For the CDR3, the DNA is TGTGCCAGCAGCTTACAGGGGCCGAACACTGAAGCTTTCTTT. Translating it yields CASSLQGPNTEAFF.

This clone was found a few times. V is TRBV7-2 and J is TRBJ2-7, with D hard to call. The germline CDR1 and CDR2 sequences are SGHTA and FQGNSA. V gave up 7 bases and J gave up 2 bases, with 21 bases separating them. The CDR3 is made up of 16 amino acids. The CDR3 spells CASNRGLVTEPYEQYF. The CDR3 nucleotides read TGTGCCAGCAACCGAGGCCTAGTCACAGAACCCTACGAGCAGTACTTC.

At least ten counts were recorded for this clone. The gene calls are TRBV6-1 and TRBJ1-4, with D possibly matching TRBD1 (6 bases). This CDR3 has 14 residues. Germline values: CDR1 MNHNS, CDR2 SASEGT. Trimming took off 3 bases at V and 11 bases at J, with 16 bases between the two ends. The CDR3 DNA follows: TGTGCCAGCAGTGACGGGATGACAGGCCTTAAACTGTTTTTT. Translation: CASSDGMTGLKLFF.

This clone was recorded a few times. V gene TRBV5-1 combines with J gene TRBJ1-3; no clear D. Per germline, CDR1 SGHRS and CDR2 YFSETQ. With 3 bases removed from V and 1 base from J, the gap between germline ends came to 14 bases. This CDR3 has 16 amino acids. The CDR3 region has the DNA TGCGCCAGCAGCTCTGGAGGTACGGGGTCTGGAAACACCATATATTTT. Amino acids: CASSSGGTGSGNTIYF.

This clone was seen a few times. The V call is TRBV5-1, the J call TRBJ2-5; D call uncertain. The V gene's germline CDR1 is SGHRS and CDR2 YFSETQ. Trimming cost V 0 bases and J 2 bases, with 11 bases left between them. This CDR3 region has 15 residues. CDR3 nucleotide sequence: TGCGCCAGCAGCTTGGCCCCGTTGAATCAAGAGACCCAGTACTTC. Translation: CASSLAPLNQETQYF.

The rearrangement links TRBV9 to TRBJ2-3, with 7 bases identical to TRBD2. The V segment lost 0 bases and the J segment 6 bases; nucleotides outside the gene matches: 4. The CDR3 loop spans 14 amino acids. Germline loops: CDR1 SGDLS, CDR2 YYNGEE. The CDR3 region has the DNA TGTGCCAGCAGCGTAGTAATTAGCGGGGATACGCAGTATTTT. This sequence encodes CASSVVISGDTQYF.

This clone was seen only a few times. CDR3 nucleotide sequence: TGTGCCAGCAGTGTGGGCAAGAGCACGAACACTGAAGCTTTCTTT. This translates into CASSVGKSTNTEAFF. J is TRBJ1-1 and V is TRBV2; D remains ambiguous. Germline V gives CDR1 SNHLY, CDR2 FYNNEI. The CDR3 loop spans 15 amino acids. V was shortened by 4 bases and J by 1 base, with 13 bases between the two germline ends. Full variable domain (missing parts from reference TRBV2 and TRBJ1-1): EPEVTQTPSHQVTQMGQEVILRCVPISNHLYFYWYRQILGQKVEFLVSFYNNEISEKSEIFDDQFSVERPDGSNFTLKIRSTKLEDSAMYFCASSVGKSTNTEAFFGQGTRLTVV.

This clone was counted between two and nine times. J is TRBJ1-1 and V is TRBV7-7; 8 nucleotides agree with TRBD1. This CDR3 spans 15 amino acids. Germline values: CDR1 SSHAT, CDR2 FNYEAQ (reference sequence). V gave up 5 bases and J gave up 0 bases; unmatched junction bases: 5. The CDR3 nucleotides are TGTGCCAGCAGCCTCGGACAGGGCATGAACACTGAAGCTTTCTTT. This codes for CASSLGQGMNTEAFF.

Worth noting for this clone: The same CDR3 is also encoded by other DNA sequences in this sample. The CDR3 region is CSVELAGDTQYF. CDR3 nucleotides: TGCAGCGTTGAACTAGCGGGAGATACGCAGTATTTT. This sequence joins TRBV29-1 and TRBJ2-3; TRBD2 matches 8 bases. Germline lookup yields CDR1 SQVTM and CDR2 ANQGSEA. The V segment lost 2 bases and the J segment 5 bases; nucleotides outside the gene matches: 0. The CDR3 has 12 amino acids.

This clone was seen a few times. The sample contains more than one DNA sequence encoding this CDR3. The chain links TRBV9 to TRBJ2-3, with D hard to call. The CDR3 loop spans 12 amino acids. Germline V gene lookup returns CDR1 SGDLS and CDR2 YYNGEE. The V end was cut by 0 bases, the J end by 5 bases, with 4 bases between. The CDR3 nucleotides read TGTGCCAGCAGCGTAGGTGTAGATACGCAGTATTTT. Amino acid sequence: CASSVGVDTQYF.

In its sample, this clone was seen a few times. The DNA for the CDR3 is TGTGCCAGCAGCCTGGCCGGTCCAGAGACCCAGTACTTC. Residues: CASSLAGPETQYF. This chain uses TRBV5-4 with TRBJ2-5; the D is unclear. Between the trimmed V and J ends, which lost 4 bases and 4 bases, there was a span of 11 bases. The germline V gene has CDR1 SGHNT and CDR2 YYREEE (reference sequence). This CDR3 has 13 residues.

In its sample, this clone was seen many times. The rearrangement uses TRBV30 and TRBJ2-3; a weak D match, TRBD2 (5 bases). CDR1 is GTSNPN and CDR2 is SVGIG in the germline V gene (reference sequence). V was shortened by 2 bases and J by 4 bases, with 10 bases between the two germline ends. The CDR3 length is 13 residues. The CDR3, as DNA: TGTGCCTGGAGTCGCAGAGGGTCAGATACGCAGTATTTT. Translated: CAWSRRGSDTQYF.

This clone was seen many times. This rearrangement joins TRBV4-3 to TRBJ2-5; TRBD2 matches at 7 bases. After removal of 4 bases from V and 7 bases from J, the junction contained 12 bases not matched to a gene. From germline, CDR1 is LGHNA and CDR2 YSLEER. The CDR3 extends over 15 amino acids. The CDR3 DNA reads TGCGCCAGCAGCCCCGGCTTGGGGGAGGGAGCGACCCAGTACTTC. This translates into CASSPGLGEGATQYF.